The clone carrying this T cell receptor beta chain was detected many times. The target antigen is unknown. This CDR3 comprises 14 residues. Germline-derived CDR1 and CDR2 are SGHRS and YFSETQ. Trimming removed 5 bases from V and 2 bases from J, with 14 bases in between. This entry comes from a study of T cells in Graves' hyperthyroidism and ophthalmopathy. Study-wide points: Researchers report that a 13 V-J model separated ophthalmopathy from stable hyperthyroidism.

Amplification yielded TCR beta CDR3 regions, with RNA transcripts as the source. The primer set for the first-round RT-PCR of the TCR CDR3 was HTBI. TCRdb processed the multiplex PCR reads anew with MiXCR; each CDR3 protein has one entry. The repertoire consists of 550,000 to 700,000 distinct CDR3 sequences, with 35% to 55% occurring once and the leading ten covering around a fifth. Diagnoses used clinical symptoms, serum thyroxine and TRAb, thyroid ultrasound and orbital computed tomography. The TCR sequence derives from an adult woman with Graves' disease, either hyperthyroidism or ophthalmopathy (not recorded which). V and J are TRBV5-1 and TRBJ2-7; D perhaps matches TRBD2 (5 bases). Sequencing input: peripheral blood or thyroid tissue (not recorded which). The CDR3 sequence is CASRFIGSAYEQYF. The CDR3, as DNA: TGCGCCAGCAGATTCATCGGTAGCGCCTACGAGCAGTACTTC.